The present T cell receptor (beta chain) was sequenced within a study of blood T cell repertoires in COVID-19. Overall study context: Sample material is recorded as cDNA or gDNA derived from T cells, B-cell-depleted T cells, or PBMCs.

In the authors' workflow: Amplified reference gene primers provided the basis for estimating nucleated cell counts. Repertoires were generated with immunoSEQ multiplex PCR, while TCRdb's copy carries only in-frame clones and drops some. That table is the source of V, J and clone size, and D and trimming were worked out from the DNA. Here the sample spans 350,000 or so clones, about 92% being singletons. CDR1 and CDR2 (germline): SNHLY, FYNNEI. Trimming pared 10 bases from V and 4 bases from J, leaving 13 bases between. This CDR3 has 12 amino acids. Self-reported history from a screening survey and questionnaire set each donor's cohort. Either two negative PCRs, clearance, or symptom resolution qualified Cohort 3 donors as recovered.

The chain uses TRBV2 and TRBJ2-5, with D possibly matching TRBD2 (7 bases). The TCR comes from a woman aged 25 to 39 who had recovered from COVID-19. The sequencing sample was made of PBMCs or T cells enriched from blood (not recorded which). CDR3 nucleotide sequence: TGTGCCATCACGGGGGGCCGAGAGACCCAGTACTTC. It is translated as CAITGGRETQYF.